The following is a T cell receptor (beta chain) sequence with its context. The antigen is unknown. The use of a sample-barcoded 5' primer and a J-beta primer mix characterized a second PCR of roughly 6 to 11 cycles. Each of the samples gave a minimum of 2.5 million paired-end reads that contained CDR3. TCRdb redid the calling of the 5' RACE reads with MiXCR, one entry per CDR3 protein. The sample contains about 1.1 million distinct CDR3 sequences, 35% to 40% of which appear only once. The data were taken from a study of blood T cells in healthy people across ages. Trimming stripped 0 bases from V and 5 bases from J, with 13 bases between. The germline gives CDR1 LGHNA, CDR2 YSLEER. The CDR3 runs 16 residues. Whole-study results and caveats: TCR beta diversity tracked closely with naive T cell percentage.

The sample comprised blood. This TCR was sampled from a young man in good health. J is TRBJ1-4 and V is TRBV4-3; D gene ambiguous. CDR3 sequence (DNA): TGCGCCAGCAGCCAAGAACTGAGGGTTGGGAATGAAAAACTGTTTTTT. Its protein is CASSQELRVGNEKLFF.